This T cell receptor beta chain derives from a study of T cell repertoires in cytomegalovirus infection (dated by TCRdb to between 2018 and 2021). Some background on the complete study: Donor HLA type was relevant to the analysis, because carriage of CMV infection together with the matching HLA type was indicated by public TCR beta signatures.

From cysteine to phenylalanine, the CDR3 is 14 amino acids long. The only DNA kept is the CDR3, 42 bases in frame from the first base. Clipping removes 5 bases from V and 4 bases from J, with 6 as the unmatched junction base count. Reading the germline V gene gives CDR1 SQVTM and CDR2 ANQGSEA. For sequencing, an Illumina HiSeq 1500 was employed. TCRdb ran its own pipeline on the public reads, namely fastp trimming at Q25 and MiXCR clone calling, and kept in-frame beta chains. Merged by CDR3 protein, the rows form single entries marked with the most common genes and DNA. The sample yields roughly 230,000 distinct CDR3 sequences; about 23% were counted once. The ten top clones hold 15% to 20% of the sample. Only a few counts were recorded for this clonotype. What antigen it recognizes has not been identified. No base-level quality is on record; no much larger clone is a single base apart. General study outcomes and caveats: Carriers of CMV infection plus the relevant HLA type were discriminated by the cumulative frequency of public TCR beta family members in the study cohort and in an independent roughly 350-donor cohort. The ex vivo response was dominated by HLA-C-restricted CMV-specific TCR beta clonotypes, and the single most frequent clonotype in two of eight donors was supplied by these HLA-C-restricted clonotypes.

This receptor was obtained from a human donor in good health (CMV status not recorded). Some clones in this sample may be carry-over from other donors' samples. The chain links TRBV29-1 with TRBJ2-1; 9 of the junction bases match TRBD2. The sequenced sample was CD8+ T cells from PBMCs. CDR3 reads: CSVLLSGRYNEQFF. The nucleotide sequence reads TGCAGCGTTCTCCTTAGCGGGAGATACAATGAGCAGTTCTTC.